The clone carrying this T cell receptor (beta chain) was picked up a small number of times. Its target is unknown. Each sample had at least 6 million PBMCs isolated. The entry originates in a study of blood T cells in healthy people across ages. Study-level points and caveats: Getting older went along with TCR beta diversity per million T cells dropping roughly linearly.

This CDR3 region has 13 residues. Germline loops: CDR1 DFQATT, CDR2 SNEGSKA (reference sequence). J was trimmed by 6 bases and V by 1 base; bases with no gene match: 3. With a J-beta primer mix and a sample-barcoded 5' primer, a second PCR ran about 7 to 12 cycles. Per-sample output comprised a minimum of 2.5 million paired-end reads containing CDR3. TCRdb passed the 5' RACE reads through MiXCR, listing each CDR3 protein once. The sample holds 750,000 to 950,000 distinct CDR3 sequences, 50% to 65% seen once. The specimen sequenced was blood. This TCR was recovered from an elderly man in good health. This sequence joins TRBV20-1 and TRBJ2-3; 8 positions match TRBD2. The CDR3 DNA reads TGCAGTGCTAGAGGGCCGGGAGGGGATACGCAGTATTTT. Protein sequence: CSARGPGGDTQYF.